The 27 T cell receptor beta chains below all came from one sample that was sequenced in a study of Graves' ophthalmopathy and Graves' hyperthyroidism. Beta-chain TCR CDR3 regions were amplified from RNA transcripts. In the first round, RT-PCR was carried out with HTBI primers, and a multiplex PCR formed the second round. TCRdb called the multiplex PCR reads again in MiXCR, with one record for every CDR3 protein. The sample includes almost 750,000 distinct CDR3 sequences, roughly 41% of them seen just once. The sequencing sample was made of peripheral blood. The receptors derive from an adult man with Graves' ophthalmopathy.

V is TRBV29-1 and J is TRBJ1-1; D uncertain. With 2 bases removed from V and 1 base from J, the gap between germline ends came to 11 bases. CDR1 and CDR2 (germline): SQVTM, ANQGSEA. This CDR3 comprises 14 residues. The CDR3 nucleotides are TGCAGCGTTGAAAAGCCCGCGGCGAACACTGAAGCTTTCTTT. Translated: CSVEKPAANTEAFF.

This chain links TRBV29-1 with TRBJ1-2; 7 bases match TRBD1. The CDR3 runs to 13 residues. Unmatched junction bases numbered 9, after V lost 3 bases and J lost 8 bases. Per the germline V gene, CDR1 is SQVTM and CDR2 is ANQGSEA. The CDR3 DNA is TGCAGCGTTGAGAAAGACAGGGTACGGGGCTACACCTTC. Encoded protein: CSVEKDRVRGYTF.

This clonotype was recorded many times. The chain uses TRBV9 and TRBJ2-5; TRBD1 matches 7 bases. The CDR3 contains 14 residues. Germline V lookup: CDR1 SGDLS, CDR2 YYNGEE. V dropped 3 bases and J dropped 7; count of bases not matched to a gene: 9. This chain's CDR3 is CASSGGQANRTQYF. The CDR3 coding sequence is TGTGCCAGCAGCGGAGGACAGGCCAATAGGACCCAGTACTTC.

The V call is TRBV12-3 or TRBV12-4, the J call TRBJ1-1, with D possibly matching TRBD1 (6 bases). The V and J ends lost 6 bases and 1 base respectively, with 18 bases between them. The CDR3 runs 16 residues. This chain's CDR3 is CASSRLRQAKNTEAFF. The CDR3 DNA sequence: TGTGCCAGCAGCCGACTTAGACAGGCTAAGAACACTGAAGCTTTCTTT.

This clonotype has a count of ten or more. The chain uses TRBV7-9 and TRBJ1-2; 10 nucleotides align to TRBD1. The CDR3 contains 15 residues. Germline V gene sequence: CDR1 SEHNR, CDR2 FQNEAQ (reference sequence). V lost 5 bases and J lost 4; bases outside the gene matches: 7. The CDR3 region is CASSVTGTGAYGYTF. CDR3 in DNA: TGTGCCAGCAGCGTCACCGGGACAGGGGCCTATGGCTACACCTTC.

Points on this clonotype: A much larger clone lies one base from this, so it may be a read error. The CDR3 loop is CASSIAGVGTEASF. CDR3 nucleotide sequence: TGTGCCAGTAGTATCGCAGGGGTCGGAACTGAAGCTTCCTTT. The rearrangement uses TRBV19 and TRBJ1-1; TRBD1 is a possible D gene (6 bases). Germline values: CDR1 LNHDA, CDR2 SQIVND (reference sequence). This CDR3 spans 14 amino acids.

The chain employs TRBV2 and TRBJ1-6, with D tentatively TRBD1 (5 bases). With 5 bases removed from V and 14 bases from J, the gap between germline ends came to 25 bases. The CDR3 consists of 16 residues. Germline V gives CDR1 SNHLY, CDR2 FYNNEI. CDR3 amino acids: CASSYRARVVGGSLHF. The CDR3 coding sequence is TGTGCCAGCAGTTACCGGGCCAGGGTGGTTGGTGGATCCCTCCACTTT.

V is TRBV7-9 and J is TRBJ2-5, with 12 positions matching TRBD2. J lost 5 bases, V lost 6 bases, and 10 bases had no gene match. Per the germline V gene, CDR1 is SEHNR and CDR2 is FQNEAQ (reference sequence). This CDR3 has 16 residues. CDR3 bases: TGTGCCAGCAGATCTACTAGCGGGAGGTCTGGGGAGACCCAGTACTTC. The encoded protein is CASRSTSGRSGETQYF.

This clonotype has just one count. The chain has TRBV7-9 and TRBJ2-7; TRBD1 is a possible D gene (5 bases). Trimming removed 6 bases from V and 0 bases from J, with 12 bases in between. Germline V CDR1 and CDR2: SEHNR, FQNEAQ (reference sequence). CDR3 length: 14 residues. In DNA, the CDR3 is TGTGCCAGCAGTACCCGGACATTCTCCTACGAGCAGTACTTC. It encodes CASSTRTFSYEQYF.

The chain has TRBV5-1 and TRBJ1-1; D gene uncertain. Per germline, CDR1 SGHRS and CDR2 YFSETQ. V was trimmed by 1 base and J by 4 bases, leaving 11 bases between them. This CDR3 region has 14 residues. CDR3 amino acids: CASSLRELATEAFF. In nucleotides, the CDR3 is TGCGCCAGCAGCTTGAGGGAGTTGGCCACTGAAGCTTTCTTT.

Of note for this clonotype: A junction boundary mismatches the germline segment, possibly from a read error. The CDR3 bases are TGTGCCAGCAGTGGATCGTTTCCAGTGACATCACAAAGGGGCAATCAGCCCCAGCATTTT. Residues: CASSGSFPVTSQRGNQPQHF. The chain couples TRBV10-3 to TRBJ1-5; D is undetermined. CDR3 length: 20 residues. Germline values: CDR1 ENHRY, CDR2 SYGVKD.

A note on this clonotype: A read error may be the cause here, since a much bigger clone is one base away. This chain joins TRBV10-2 and TRBJ1-2; no clear D gene. Per germline, CDR1 WSHSY and CDR2 SAAADI. V lost 6 bases and J 2 bases, leaving 10 bases between the germline ends. This CDR3 contains 13 residues. CDR3 protein: CASRSLRNYGYTF. In DNA form, the CDR3 reads TGCGCCAGCAGATCCTTAAGGAACTATGGCTACACCTTC.

This clonotype appeared a few times. The chain is built from TRBV9 and TRBJ2-7, with D possibly being TRBD2 (6 bases). Germline V gene data show CDR1 as SGDLS and CDR2 as YYNGEE. CDR3 length equals 13 residues. Trimming pared 4 bases from V and 7 bases from J, leaving 15 bases between. The CDR3 spells CASSQDWGGEQYF. The CDR3 region has the DNA TGTGCCAGCAGCCAAGATTGGGGAGGTGAGCAGTACTTC. Full variable domain (rest looked up from reference TRBV9 and TRBJ2-7): DSGVTQTPKHLITATGQRVTLRCSPRSGDLSVYWYQQSLDQGLQFLIQYYNGEERAKGNILERFSAQQFPDLHSELNLSSLELGDSALYFCASSQDWGGEQYFGPGTRLTVT.

The rearrangement links TRBV4-3 to TRBJ1-5; 7 bases map to TRBD1. Germline V gene lookup returns CDR1 LGHNA and CDR2 YSLEER. The CDR3 contains 15 residues. After removal of 3 bases from V and 0 bases from J, the junction contained 2 bases not matched to a gene. CDR3 amino acids: CASSHTGDSNQPQHF. The CDR3 nucleotides read TGCGCCAGCAGCCATACAGGGGATAGCAATCAGCCCCAGCATTTT.

CDR3 sequence reads: CASSQGSQGGYGYTF. DNA for the CDR3: TGTGCCAGCAGCCAAGGTTCGCAGGGCGGGTATGGCTACACCTTC. This chain uses TRBV3-1 with TRBJ1-2; D is possibly TRBD1 (5 bases). Per germline, CDR1 LGHDT and CDR2 YNNKEL (reference sequence). The CDR3 is made up of 15 amino acids. Trimming took off 1 base at V and 5 bases at J, with 14 bases between the two ends.

This chain links TRBV5-1 with TRBJ2-2, with 13 bases aligning to TRBD2. From germline, CDR1 is SGHRS and CDR2 YFSETQ. CDR3 length equals 16 residues. V gave up 4 bases and J gave up 6 bases; unmatched junction bases: 6. The DNA for the CDR3 is TGCGCCAGCAGCCGCCGCGGACTAGCGGGAGCCGGGGAGCTGTTTTTT. This gives the protein CASSRRGLAGAGELFF.

This clonotype was seen more than once but under ten times. This chain links TRBV20-1 with TRBJ1-2; TRBD1 agrees at 8 bases. V lost 6 bases, J lost 1 base, and 19 bases stayed unmatched. The germline CDR1 and CDR2 sequences are DFQATT and SNEGSKA (reference sequence). The CDR3 sequence is 18 residues long. CDR3 nucleotides: TGCAGTGCCCAACTCACAGCCCGACAGGGGAACTTTAACTATGGCTACACCTTC. It yields the protein CSAQLTARQGNFNYGYTF.

This clonotype was seen more than once but under ten times. This chain's CDR3 is CASSPQVRGSSYEQYF. The CDR3 DNA is TGTGCCAGCAGTCCTCAAGTGCGGGGTAGCTCCTACGAGCAGTACTTC. The rearrangement joins TRBV12-3 or TRBV12-4 to TRBJ2-7, with a tentative D call TRBD2 (6 bases). CDR3 length: 16 residues. V was pared by 5 bases and J by 0 bases, with 17 bases between.

The chain combines TRBV10-1 with TRBJ2-7, with 9 bases matching TRBD1. With 0 bases clipped from V and 3 bases from J, the junction kept 3 bases outside the gene matches. Germline CDR1 WNHNN, CDR2 SYGVQD (reference sequence). The CDR3 extends over 15 amino acids. This chain's CDR3 is CASSESRDRVYEQYF. The DNA for the CDR3 is TGCGCCAGCAGTGAGTCCAGGGACAGGGTCTACGAGCAGTACTTC.

V and J are TRBV4-2 and TRBJ2-7; perhaps TRBD2 as D (5 bases). Germline loops: CDR1 LGHNA, CDR2 YNFKEQ. The CDR3 has 16 amino acids. The V end lost 4 bases, the J end lost 6 bases, and 22 bases lay between the germline ends. CDR3 sequence (DNA): TGTGCCAGCAGCCGCTTAGGTGGGAGTGGCCCCCCCGAGCAGTACTTC. Residues: CASSRLGGSGPPEQYF.

Comment on this clonotype: Possible read error: a much larger clone is one base away. The V call is TRBV29-1, the J call TRBJ1-1, with D possibly TRBD1 on 5 matching bases. The CDR3 is 13 amino acids. V was cut by 8 bases and J by 5 bases, with 18 bases left in between. In germline, CDR1 is SQVTM, CDR2 ANQGSEA. The CDR3 loop reads CSTLGGSGTEAFF. The CDR3 DNA reads TGCAGCACGCTCGGGGGTTCGGGGACTGAAGCTTTCTTT.

V is TRBV19 and J is TRBJ1-5; tentatively, D is TRBD1 (6 bases). The CDR3 has 16 amino acids. V dropped 5 bases and J dropped 4 bases, with 18 bases sitting between them. Germline V gives CDR1 LNHDA, CDR2 SQIVND (reference sequence). CDR3 DNA sequence: TGTGCCAGTAGTGTTACACAGGGTCGCCCGAATCAGCCCCAGCATTTT. The encoded protein is CASSVTQGRPNQPQHF.

This chain connects TRBV20-1 to TRBJ2-5; 10 nucleotides agree with TRBD2. CDR1 and CDR2 (germline): DFQATT, SNEGSKA (reference sequence). The V and J ends lost 6 bases and 5 bases, in that order; junction bases with no gene match: 12. The CDR3 totals 15 residues. The CDR3 region is CSADSGTSDLETQYF. For the CDR3, the DNA is TGCAGTGCGGATTCCGGGACTAGCGATTTGGAGACCCAGTACTTC.

This clonotype has at least ten counts. The rearrangement joins TRBV2 to TRBJ1-3, with 10 nucleotides matching TRBD1. The CDR3 contains 16 residues. The V gene end was trimmed by 5 bases and the J gene end by 0 bases; junction bases not matched to a gene: 4. The germline CDR1 and CDR2 sequences are SNHLY and FYNNEI. CDR3 sequence (DNA): TGTGCCAGCAGTAACGGGGACAGGGGCTCTGGAAACACCATATATTTT. It yields the protein CASSNGDRGSGNTIYF.

Only a few counts were recorded for this clonotype. The V and J genes are TRBV6-5 and TRBJ2-5; TRBD1 is a possible D gene (6 bases). This CDR3 is 15 amino acids long. V dropped 4 bases and J dropped 5 bases, with 17 bases sitting between them. Germline-derived CDR1 and CDR2 are MNHEY and SVGAGI. The chain's CDR3 is CASSSLTGLRETQYF. The CDR3 DNA reads as TGTGCCAGCAGTTCCCTCACAGGGTTGAGGGAGACCCAGTACTTC.

J is TRBJ1-6 and V is TRBV9, with D maybe TRBD1 (6 bases). V was clipped by 4 bases and J by 7 bases, with 18 bases between them. Per germline, CDR1 SGDLS and CDR2 YYNGEE. The CDR3 extends over 16 amino acids. This CDR3 is CASSLQTGTLNSPLHF. CDR3 bases: TGTGCCAGCAGCCTCCAAACCGGGACACTGAATTCACCCCTCCACTTT.

This clonotype turned up a few times. The chain combines TRBV19 with TRBJ1-1, with D perhaps matching TRBD1 (6 bases). Germline assignment: CDR1 LNHDA and CDR2 SQIVND (reference sequence). Trimming removed 4 bases at V and 3 bases at J, with 12 bases between. The CDR3 extends over 14 amino acids. In nucleotides, the CDR3 is TGTGCCAGTAGTACTCGACAGGCCGACACTGAAGCTTTCTTT. Translated: CASSTRQADTEAFF. The variable domain in full, completed from reference TRBV19 and TRBJ1-1, reads DGGITQSPKYLFRKEGQNVTLSCEQNLNHDAMYWYRQDPGQGLRLIYYSQIVNDFQKGDIAEGYSVSREKKESFPLTVTSAQKNPTAFYLCASSTRQADTEAFFGQGTRLTVV.